This record looks at one T cell receptor (beta chain) sequence and its context. The antigen is undetermined. This sample is part of a study of tumor-infiltrating lymphocytes in primary liver carcinoma. Across the study: Maximum tumor diameters ranged from roughly 4 to 11 cm, stage T1-T3 N0M0. Study-wide results and limits: Tumor top-250-clone fractions significantly exceeded those of blood (p = 0.039).

This CDR3 is built from 11 residues. The germline V and J ends were trimmed by 6 bases and 8 bases, with 10 bases remaining between them. Total RNA and DNA came together from around 18-30 mg of bulk tissue without cell sorting. More than 75% viable tumor cells made up every tumor sample. Reverse transcription of around 0.45 ug total RNA with a constant-region primer produced TCR beta cDNA. Three nested multiplex PCR rounds of slightly modified ARM-PCR generated TCR beta libraries. Each of the first two PCR rounds ran roughly 9 cycles with TRBV1-TRBV30 forward and C-beta reverse primers. Each CDR3 protein is one row after TCRdb ran MiXCR on the multiplex PCR reads. The table lists roughly 100,000 distinct CDR3 sequences, about four fifths of them singletons.

The sample taken for sequencing was liver tumor tissue from sampling region 3. The subset: tumor region T3, left-lateral pole. This clonotype originated in a man in his forties with primary liver carcinoma and hepatitis B virus infection. This chain joins TRBV12-3 or TRBV12-4 and TRBJ1-1; no clear D gene. CDR3 coding DNA: TGTGCCAGCAGATTAACCACGGAAGCTTTCTTT. Translated, it gives CASRLTTEAFF.